This T cell receptor (beta chain) was identified in a study of control samples from healthy donors and cancer patients. This CDR3 is 16 amino acids long. Trimming took off 1 base at V and 0 bases at J, with 11 bases between the two ends. Germline CDR1 and CDR2: SGHTA and FQGTGA. Clones were sequenced by immunoSEQ multiplex PCR, and TCRdb holds only the in-frame ones, with some missing. The sample holds 90,000 to 150,000 clones, around nine tenths seen once. The V and J genes are TRBV7-3 and TRBJ2-3, with TRBD2 as a possible D gene (5 bases). Sequencing was done on a sample of blood. The sequence was obtained from a man aged 25 to 40 in good health. DNA for the CDR3: TGTGCCAGCAGCTTAAATAGCCGGGGAAGCACAGATACGCAGTATTTT. This codes for CASSLNSRGSTDTQYF.